The subject of this entry is one T cell receptor (beta chain). Its antigen is as yet unknown. The protocol was immunoSEQ multiplex PCR, while the TCRdb copy is restricted to in-frame clones and leaves out a portion. The sample holds about 160,000 clones, more than 75% seen once. CDR3 length: 14 amino acids. V was clipped by 5 bases and J by 2 bases; unmatched bases: 1. Germline assignment: CDR1 MNHNY and CDR2 SVGAGI (reference sequence). The data are from a study of cytotoxic CD8 clonotypes in ibrutinib-treated CLL. Study in general: There were roughly 12 relapsed/refractory patients and around 15 treatment-naive patients, and fewer than 18 were IGHV unmutated. Sequencing produced an average of about 250,000 productive templates and 94,082 productive rearrangements per sample. Partial responders around 24, complete 2; roughly 12 progressed and some 15 stayed in remission by median 68 months.

General study results and limits: Clonality went higher at ibrutinib response and then dropped back toward baseline at progression.

Sequenced material: PBMCs, taken after 12 months of ibrutinib treatment. The sequence was collected from a human donor with chronic lymphocytic leukemia. The chain joins TRBV6-6 to TRBJ1-5; 9 bases map to TRBD1. CDR3 in amino acids: CASSDRGGNQPQHF. The CDR3 coding sequence is TGTGCCAGCAGTGACAGGGGGGGCAATCAGCCCCAGCATTTT.